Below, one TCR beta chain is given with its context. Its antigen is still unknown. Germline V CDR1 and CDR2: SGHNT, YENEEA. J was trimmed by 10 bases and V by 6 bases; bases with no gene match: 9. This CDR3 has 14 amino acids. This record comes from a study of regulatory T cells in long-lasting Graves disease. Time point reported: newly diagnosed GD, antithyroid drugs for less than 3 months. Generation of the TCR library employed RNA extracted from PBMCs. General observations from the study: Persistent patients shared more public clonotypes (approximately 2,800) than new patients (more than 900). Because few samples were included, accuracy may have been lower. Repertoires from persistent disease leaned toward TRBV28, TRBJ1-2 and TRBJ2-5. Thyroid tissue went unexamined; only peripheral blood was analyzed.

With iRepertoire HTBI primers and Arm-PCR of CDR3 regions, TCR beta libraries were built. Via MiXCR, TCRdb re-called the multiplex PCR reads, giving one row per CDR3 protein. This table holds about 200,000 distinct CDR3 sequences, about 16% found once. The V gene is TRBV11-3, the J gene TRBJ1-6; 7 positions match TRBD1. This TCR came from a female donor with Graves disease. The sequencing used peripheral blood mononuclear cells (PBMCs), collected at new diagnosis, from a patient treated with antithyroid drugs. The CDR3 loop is CASRATGAGSPLHF. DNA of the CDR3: TGTGCCAGCAGGGCAACAGGGGCTGGCTCACCCCTCCACTTT.